This TCR beta chain was recorded in a study of Graves' ophthalmopathy and Graves' hyperthyroidism. Study observations and caveats: Among expanded thyroid clonotypes above 0.001 frequency, most also occurred in blood.

Germline V lookup: CDR1 LNHDA, CDR2 SQIVND (reference sequence). The CDR3 length is 13 residues. This clonotype was seen a few times. Its antigen is unidentified. The junction and the germline gene differ at one end; a read error may be behind it. Amplifying from RNA transcripts, the study obtained TCR beta CDR3 regions. Second-round multiplex PCR came after first-round RT-PCR with HTBI primers. TCRdb re-called the multiplex PCR reads with MiXCR, one entry per CDR3 protein. The table has 300,000 to 400,000 distinct CDR3 sequences, under 20% seen once. The sample taken for sequencing was peripheral blood. The receptor comes from an adult man with Graves' ophthalmopathy. This chain links TRBV19 with TRBJ1-2, with unresolved D. The CDR3 loop reads CASTVLGSGGYIF. The DNA for the CDR3 is TGTGCCAGTACCGTCCTAGGGTCTGGCGGCTACATCTTC. The complete variable domain, with remaining parts taken from reference TRBV19 and TRBJ1-2, reads DGGITQSPKYLFRKEGQNVTLSCEQNLNHDAMYWYRQDPGQGLRLIYYSQIVNDFQKGDIAEGYSVSREKKESFPLTVTSAQKNPTAFYLCASTVLGSGGYIFGSGTRLTVV.